Listed below are T cell receptor beta chains from one sample, sequenced in a study of naive and memory T cell subsets. MiXCR, applied by TCRdb to the 5' RACE reads, yields one record per CDR3 protein. The table lists roughly 60,000 distinct CDR3 sequences, about 7% of them singletons. These TCRs come from a male donor in good health. Both conserved end residues are part of each CDR3. The order of the fields is J gene, CDR3 length, D gene, clone size, V gene, CDR3 protein, CDR3 DNA. A D gene is named only where the DNA matches it firmly. Only some rows state a clone size, as once, few, many or a class for expanded clones.

TRBJ2-2 18 TRBD1 - TRBV5-1 CASSFSGQGAGNTGELFF TGCGCCAGCAGCTTCTCGGGACAGGGGGCAGGGAACACCGGGGAGCTGTTTTTT
TRBJ1-2 12 - - TRBV29-1 CSVEAVDYGYTF TGCAGCGTTGAGGCAGTGGACTATGGCTACACCTTC
TRBJ1-4 15 - few TRBV20-1 CSALGTGRPNEKLFF TGCAGTGCACTTGGGACGGGGCGGCCTAATGAAAAACTGTTTTTT
TRBJ2-7 16 - - TRBV6-2/TRBV6-3 CASSQTTGMGTYEQYF TGTGCCAGCAGTCAGACCACAGGGATGGGTACCTACGAGCAGTACTTC
TRBJ2-2 17 TRBD2 - TRBV9 CASSGTSGGADTGELFF TGTGCCAGCAGCGGGACTAGCGGGGGGGCAGACACCGGGGAGCTGTTTTTT
TRBJ2-1 18 - - TRBV20-1 CSAKSGFGNTAPYNEQFF TGCAGTGCTAAATCTGGTTTCGGAAACACCGCGCCATACAATGAGCAGTTCTTC
TRBJ1-4 16 - many TRBV27 CASSLGALTRFEKLFF TGTGCCAGCAGTTTAGGGGCCTTGACGAGGTTTGAAAAACTGTTTTTT
TRBJ2-2 10 - few TRBV6-6 CANWNGELFF TGTGCCAATTGGAACGGGGAGCTGTTTTTT
TRBJ2-7 16 - few TRBV7-8 CASSLAEASPGYEQYF TGTGCCAGCAGCTTAGCGGAGGCTAGCCCAGGCTACGAGCAGTACTTC
TRBJ2-1 16 - - TRBV18 CASSPSLAAGYNEQFF TGTGCCAGCTCACCTTCGCTAGCCGCGGGGTACAATGAGCAGTTCTTC
TRBJ1-2 13 TRBD1 many TRBV29-1 CSVVTTGGGGYTF TGCAGCGTTGTTACGACAGGGGGAGGTGGCTACACCTTC
TRBJ2-1 16 TRBD2 many TRBV5-4 CASSLFSGVSYNEQFF TGTGCCAGCAGCCTATTTAGCGGGGTGTCCTACAATGAGCAGTTCTTC
TRBJ1-3 14 - many TRBV20-1 CSASRGLSGNTIYF TGCAGTGCTAGTCGCGGACTCTCTGGAAACACCATATATTTT
TRBJ2-7 13 - few TRBV18 CASSPDQSYEQYF TGTGCCAGCTCACCGGACCAGAGCTACGAGCAGTACTTC
TRBJ1-4 13 - - TRBV7-9 CASSFGGNEKLFF TGTGCCAGCAGCTTTGGTGGTAATGAAAAACTGTTTTTT
TRBJ1-1 14 - many TRBV12-3/TRBV12-4 CASSPGGVNTEAFF TGTGCCAGCAGCCCCGGGGGAGTGAACACTGAAGCTTTCTTT
TRBJ1-6 17 - - TRBV6-5 CASSYLPSRVGNSPLHF TGTGCCAGCAGTTACCTCCCCTCAAGAGTGGGGAATTCACCCCTCCACTTT
TRBJ2-3 15 TRBD2 few TRBV12-3/TRBV12-4 CASSLSRTRADTQYF TGTGCCAGCAGTTTATCCCGGACTAGGGCTGATACGCAGTATTTT
TRBJ2-1 17 - - TRBV7-6 CASSLTFAGRSYNEQFF TGTGCCAGCAGCTTGACCTTTGCGGGGAGGTCCTACAATGAGCAGTTCTTC
TRBJ2-5 15 TRBD1 many TRBV6-5 CASSPSGGHGETQYF TGTGCCAGCAGTCCATCAGGGGGCCATGGGGAGACCCAGTACTTC
TRBJ1-1 14 - once TRBV9 CASSVGGMNTEAFF TGTGCCAGCAGCGTAGGGGGGATGAACACTGAAGCTTTCTTT
TRBJ1-3 16 - - TRBV7-9 CASSLEGTTSGNTIYF TGTGCCAGCAGCTTAGAAGGGACCACCTCTGGAAACACCATATATTTT
TRBJ2-1 15 - many TRBV20-1 CSASGAEALYNEQFF TGCAGTGCTAGTGGGGCGGAGGCCCTTTACAATGAGCAGTTCTTC
TRBJ2-2 15 TRBD2 few TRBV28 CASSPRTSGDAELFF TGTGCCAGCAGCCCCCGGACTAGCGGGGATGCGGAGCTGTTTTTT
TRBJ2-7 16 TRBD1 many TRBV9 CASSPNHGTGGSEQYF TGTGCCAGCAGCCCTAACCACGGGACAGGGGGCAGTGAGCAGTACTTC
TRBJ2-7 17 - - TRBV23-1 CASSQAGQVVFSYEQYF TGCGCCAGCAGTCAGGCAGGCCAAGTTGTTTTCTCCTACGAGCAGTACTTC
TRBJ2-7 16 TRBD1 few TRBV14 CASSQPSGTGYNEQYF TGTGCCAGCAGCCAACCTTCCGGGACAGGGTACAACGAGCAGTACTTC
TRBJ2-3 14 - - TRBV11-2 CASSSGATTDTQYF TGTGCCAGCAGCTCAGGGGCCACCACAGATACGCAGTATTTT
TRBJ2-1 16 TRBD2 - TRBV19 CASSIESSGGGNEQFF TGTGCCAGTAGTATAGAGTCTAGCGGGGGGGGAAATGAGCAGTTCTTC
TRBJ2-2 14 - - TRBV5-1 CASSSGTGAGELFF TGCGCCAGCAGCTCCGGGACGGGGGCCGGGGAGCTGTTTTTT
TRBJ2-3 17 TRBD2 - TRBV7-6 CASSLFGRGGSTDTQYF TGTGCCAGCAGCTTATTCGGGCGGGGGGGATCCACAGATACGCAGTATTTT
TRBJ1-1 13 - many TRBV29-1 CSVVTELSTEAFF TGCAGCGTTGTGACCGAGTTGAGCACTGAAGCTTTCTTT
TRBJ2-5 16 TRBD2 - TRBV6-6 CASSYSGAGYQETQYF TGTGCCAGCAGTTACAGCGGGGCCGGCTACCAAGAGACCCAGTACTTC
TRBJ1-5 13 - few TRBV29-1 CSVGRDSNQPQHF TGCAGCGTGGGACGGGATAGCAATCAGCCCCAGCATTTT
TRBJ2-1 15 - many TRBV7-9 CASRPAGVERNEQFF TGTGCCAGCAGACCAGCGGGTGTTGAGAGGAATGAGCAGTTCTTC
TRBJ2-7 13 - many TRBV20-1 CSARDSMASEQYF TGCAGTGCTAGAGATTCGATGGCCTCCGAGCAGTACTTC